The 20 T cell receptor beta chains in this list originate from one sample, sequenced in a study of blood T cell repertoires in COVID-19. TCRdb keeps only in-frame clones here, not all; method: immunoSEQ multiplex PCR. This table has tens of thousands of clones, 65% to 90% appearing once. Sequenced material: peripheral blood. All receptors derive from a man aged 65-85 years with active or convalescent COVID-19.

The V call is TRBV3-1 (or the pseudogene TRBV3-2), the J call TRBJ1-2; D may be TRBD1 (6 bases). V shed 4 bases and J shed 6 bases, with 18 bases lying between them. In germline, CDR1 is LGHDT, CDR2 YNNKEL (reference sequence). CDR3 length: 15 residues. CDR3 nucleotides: TGTGCCAGCAGCCGATTCGGGGGGGCGCATAATGGCTACACCTTC. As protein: CASSRFGGAHNGYTF.

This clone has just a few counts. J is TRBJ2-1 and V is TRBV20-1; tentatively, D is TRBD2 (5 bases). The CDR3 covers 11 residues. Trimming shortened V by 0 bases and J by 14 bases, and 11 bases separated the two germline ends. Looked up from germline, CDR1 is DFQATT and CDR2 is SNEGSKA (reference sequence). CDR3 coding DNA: TGCAGTGCTAGAGATCATCCCGGGGAGTTCTTC. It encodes CSARDHPGEFF.

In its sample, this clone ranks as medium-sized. The CDR3 spells CASTMSDSYEQYF. The DNA of the CDR3 is TGTGCCAGCACTATGTCGGACAGTTACGAGCAGTACTTC. The genes are TRBV2 and TRBJ2-7, with D possibly matching TRBD1 (6 bases). The germline V gene has CDR1 SNHLY and CDR2 FYNNEI. Trimming took 7 bases from V and 4 from J, leaving 14 bases between them. The CDR3 sequence is 13 residues long.

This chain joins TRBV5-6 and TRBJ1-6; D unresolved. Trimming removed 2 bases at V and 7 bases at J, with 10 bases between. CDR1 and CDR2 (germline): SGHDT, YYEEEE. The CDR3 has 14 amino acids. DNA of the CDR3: TGTGCCAGCAGCTTAAGGGCGGGGAATTCACCCCTCCACTTT. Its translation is CASSLRAGNSPLHF.

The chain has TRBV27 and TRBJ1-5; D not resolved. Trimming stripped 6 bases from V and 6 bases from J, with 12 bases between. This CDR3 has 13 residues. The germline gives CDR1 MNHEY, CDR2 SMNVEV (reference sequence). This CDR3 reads CASSPATSQPQHF. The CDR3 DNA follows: TGTGCCAGCAGCCCCGCGACAAGTCAGCCCCAGCATTTT.

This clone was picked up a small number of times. The CDR3 here is CASSQGQGAGGNTIYF. The DNA for the CDR3 is TGTGCCAGCAGCCAAGGGCAGGGGGCCGGTGGAAACACCATATATTTT. The V gene is TRBV3-1 (or the pseudogene TRBV3-2), the J gene TRBJ1-3; 8 bases are shared with TRBD1. The CDR3 spans 16 residues. Losses at the gene ends were 1 base for V and 3 bases for J; bases not matched to a gene: 5. CDR1 and CDR2 from the germline V gene are LGHDT and YNNKEL (reference sequence).

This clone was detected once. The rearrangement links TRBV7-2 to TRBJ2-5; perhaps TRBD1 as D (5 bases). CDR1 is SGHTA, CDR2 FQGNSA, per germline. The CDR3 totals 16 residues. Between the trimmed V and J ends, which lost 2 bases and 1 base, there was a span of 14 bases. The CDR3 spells CASSLWLDRTQETQYF. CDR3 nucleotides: TGTGCCAGCAGCTTATGGTTAGACAGAACCCAAGAGACCCAGTACTTC.

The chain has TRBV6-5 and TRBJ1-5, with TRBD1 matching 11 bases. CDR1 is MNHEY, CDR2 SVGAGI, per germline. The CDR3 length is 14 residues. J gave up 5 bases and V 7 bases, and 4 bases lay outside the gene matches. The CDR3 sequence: CASTSGQGDQPQHF. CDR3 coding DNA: TGTGCCAGCACCTCGGGACAGGGGGATCAGCCCCAGCATTTT.

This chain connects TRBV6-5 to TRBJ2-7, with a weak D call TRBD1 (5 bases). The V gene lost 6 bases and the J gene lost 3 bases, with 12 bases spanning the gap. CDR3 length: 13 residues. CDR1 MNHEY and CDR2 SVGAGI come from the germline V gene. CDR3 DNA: TGTGCCAGCAGCCTCCACACAGGCTACGAGCAGTACTTC. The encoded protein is CASSLHTGYEQYF.

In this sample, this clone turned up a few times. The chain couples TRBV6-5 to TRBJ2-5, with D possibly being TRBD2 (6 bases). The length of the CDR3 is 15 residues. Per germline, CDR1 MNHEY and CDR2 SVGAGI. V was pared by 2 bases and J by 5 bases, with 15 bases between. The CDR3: CASSYTSWGGETQYF. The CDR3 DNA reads TGTGCCAGCAGTTACACTTCGTGGGGAGGCGAGACCCAGTACTTC.

The DNA of the CDR3 is TGTGCCAGCTCCCCTTCCGTAAGACAAGCCTCCTACGAGCAGTACTTC. It codes for CASSPSVRQASYEQYF. The chain employs TRBV18 and TRBJ2-7; D is unresolved. Germline V gene sequence: CDR1 KGHSH, CDR2 LQKENI. The CDR3 is made up of 16 amino acids. The V gene lost 6 bases and the J gene lost 0 bases, with 18 bases spanning the gap.

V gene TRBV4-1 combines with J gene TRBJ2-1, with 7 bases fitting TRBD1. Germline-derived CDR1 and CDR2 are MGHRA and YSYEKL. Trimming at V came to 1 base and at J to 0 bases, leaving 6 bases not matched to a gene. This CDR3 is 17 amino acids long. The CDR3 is CASSQVGRDSSYNEQFF. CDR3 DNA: TGCGCCAGCAGCCAAGTCGGCCGGGACAGCTCCTACAATGAGCAGTTCTTC.

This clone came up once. CDR3 loop: CASSLSKQETQYF. The CDR3, as DNA: TGTGCCAGCAGCTTAAGCAAACAAGAGACCCAGTACTTC. The chain carries TRBV7-2 and TRBJ2-5; D unclear. The CDR3 runs to 13 residues. Trimming cost V 2 bases and J 2 bases, with 6 bases left between them. CDR1 and CDR2 (germline): SGHTA, FQGNSA.

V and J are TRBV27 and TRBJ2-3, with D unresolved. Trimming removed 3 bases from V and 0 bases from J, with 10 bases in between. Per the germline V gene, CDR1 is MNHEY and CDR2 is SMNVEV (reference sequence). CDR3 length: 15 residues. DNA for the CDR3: TGTGCCAGCAGTTTTGTAGTTTCTAGCACAGATACGCAGTATTTT. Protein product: CASSFVVSSTDTQYF.

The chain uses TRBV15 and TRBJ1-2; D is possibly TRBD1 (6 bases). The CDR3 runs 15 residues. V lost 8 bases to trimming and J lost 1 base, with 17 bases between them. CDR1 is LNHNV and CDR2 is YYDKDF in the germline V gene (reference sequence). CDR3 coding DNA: TGTGCCACCTCACTTACACGACAGGATAACTATGGCTACACCTTC. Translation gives CATSLTRQDNYGYTF.

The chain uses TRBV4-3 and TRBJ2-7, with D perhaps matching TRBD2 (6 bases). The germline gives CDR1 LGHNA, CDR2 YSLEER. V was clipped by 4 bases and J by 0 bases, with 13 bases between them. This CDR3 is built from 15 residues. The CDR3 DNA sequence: TGCGCCAGCAGCCCGGGACTGGGATTCTCCTACGAGCAGTACTTC. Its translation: CASSPGLGFSYEQYF.

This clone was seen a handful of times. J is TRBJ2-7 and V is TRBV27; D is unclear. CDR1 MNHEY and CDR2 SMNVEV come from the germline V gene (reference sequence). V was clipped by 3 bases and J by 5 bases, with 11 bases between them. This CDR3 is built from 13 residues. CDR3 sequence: CASSLEHTNEQYF. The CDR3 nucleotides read TGTGCCAGCAGTTTGGAACATACTAACGAGCAGTACTTC.

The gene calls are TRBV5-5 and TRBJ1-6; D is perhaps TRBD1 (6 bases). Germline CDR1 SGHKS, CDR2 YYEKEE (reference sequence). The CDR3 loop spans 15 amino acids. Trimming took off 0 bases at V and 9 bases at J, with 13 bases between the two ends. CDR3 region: CASSLDRVFSSPLHF. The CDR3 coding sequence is TGTGCCAGCAGCTTGGACAGGGTGTTTAGTTCACCCCTCCACTTT.

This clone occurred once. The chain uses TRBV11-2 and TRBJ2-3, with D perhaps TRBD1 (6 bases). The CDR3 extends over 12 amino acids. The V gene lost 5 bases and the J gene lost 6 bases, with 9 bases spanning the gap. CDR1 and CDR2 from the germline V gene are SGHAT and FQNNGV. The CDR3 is CASSPGVDTQYF. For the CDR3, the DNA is TGTGCCAGCAGCCCAGGGGTGGATACGCAGTATTTT. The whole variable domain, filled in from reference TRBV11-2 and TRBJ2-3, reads EAGVAQSPRYKIIEKRQSVAFWCNPISGHATLYWYQQILGQGPKLLIQFQNNGVVDDSQLPKDRFSAERLKGVDSTLKIQPAKLEDSAVYLCASSPGVDTQYFGPGTRLTVL.

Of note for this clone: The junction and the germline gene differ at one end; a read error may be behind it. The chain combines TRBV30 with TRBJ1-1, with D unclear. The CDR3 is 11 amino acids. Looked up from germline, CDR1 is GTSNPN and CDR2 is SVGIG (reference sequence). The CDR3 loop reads CACTDKSEPFF. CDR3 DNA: TGTGCCTGCACCGACAAGTCTGAACCTTTCTTT.